The sequence of this T cell receptor (beta chain) was determined in a study of OX40 agonist ivuxolimab in advanced cancers. Whole-study context: Participants averaged approximately 65 years of age (range roughly 23 to 90) and were approximately 81% male.

CDR3 length: 13 residues. Germline V gives CDR1 SGHNT, CDR2 YYREEE (reference sequence). Trimming cost V 0 bases and J 5 bases, with 8 bases left between them. The protocol was immunoSEQ multiplex PCR, while the TCRdb copy is restricted to in-frame clones and leaves out a portion. The sample lists about 62,000 clones, approximately 86% occurring once. The V call is TRBV5-4, the J call TRBJ1-2, with unresolved D. Sequenced here: CD4+ or CD8+ T cells sorted from blood, sampled in a trial of the OX40 agonist ivuxolimab. The TCR was taken from an adult with an advanced solid tumor such as melanoma, head and neck, liver or kidney cancer. CDR3 region: CASSLARKYGYTF. The CDR3 DNA reads TGTGCCAGCAGCTTGGCCCGAAAGTATGGCTACACCTTC.